This record covers a single TCR beta chain. The record originates from a study of OX40 agonist ivuxolimab in advanced cancers. Study-level information: Of the participants, more than 35% had some prior anti-PD-1, anti-PD-L1 or anti-CTLA-4 therapy, which was allowed.

The table came from immunoSEQ multiplex PCR; TCRdb's copy has only in-frame clones and leaves some out. Of more than 95,000 clones in the sample, roughly 90% were seen once. This CDR3 is built from 16 residues. V was shortened by 4 bases and J by 5 bases, with 20 bases between the two germline ends. The germline gives CDR1 KGHSH, CDR2 LQKENI. The receptor's source is an adult with an advanced solid tumor such as melanoma, head and neck, liver or kidney cancer. This sequence joins TRBV18 and TRBJ1-1; tentative D call: TRBD1 (5 bases). Here the sequenced sample was CD4+ or CD8+ T cells sorted from blood, taken in a trial of the OX40 agonist ivuxolimab. CDR3 sequence: CASSRAEAGLETEAFF. CDR3 sequence (DNA): TGTGCCAGCTCACGAGCAGAAGCAGGGCTTGAGACTGAAGCTTTCTTT.